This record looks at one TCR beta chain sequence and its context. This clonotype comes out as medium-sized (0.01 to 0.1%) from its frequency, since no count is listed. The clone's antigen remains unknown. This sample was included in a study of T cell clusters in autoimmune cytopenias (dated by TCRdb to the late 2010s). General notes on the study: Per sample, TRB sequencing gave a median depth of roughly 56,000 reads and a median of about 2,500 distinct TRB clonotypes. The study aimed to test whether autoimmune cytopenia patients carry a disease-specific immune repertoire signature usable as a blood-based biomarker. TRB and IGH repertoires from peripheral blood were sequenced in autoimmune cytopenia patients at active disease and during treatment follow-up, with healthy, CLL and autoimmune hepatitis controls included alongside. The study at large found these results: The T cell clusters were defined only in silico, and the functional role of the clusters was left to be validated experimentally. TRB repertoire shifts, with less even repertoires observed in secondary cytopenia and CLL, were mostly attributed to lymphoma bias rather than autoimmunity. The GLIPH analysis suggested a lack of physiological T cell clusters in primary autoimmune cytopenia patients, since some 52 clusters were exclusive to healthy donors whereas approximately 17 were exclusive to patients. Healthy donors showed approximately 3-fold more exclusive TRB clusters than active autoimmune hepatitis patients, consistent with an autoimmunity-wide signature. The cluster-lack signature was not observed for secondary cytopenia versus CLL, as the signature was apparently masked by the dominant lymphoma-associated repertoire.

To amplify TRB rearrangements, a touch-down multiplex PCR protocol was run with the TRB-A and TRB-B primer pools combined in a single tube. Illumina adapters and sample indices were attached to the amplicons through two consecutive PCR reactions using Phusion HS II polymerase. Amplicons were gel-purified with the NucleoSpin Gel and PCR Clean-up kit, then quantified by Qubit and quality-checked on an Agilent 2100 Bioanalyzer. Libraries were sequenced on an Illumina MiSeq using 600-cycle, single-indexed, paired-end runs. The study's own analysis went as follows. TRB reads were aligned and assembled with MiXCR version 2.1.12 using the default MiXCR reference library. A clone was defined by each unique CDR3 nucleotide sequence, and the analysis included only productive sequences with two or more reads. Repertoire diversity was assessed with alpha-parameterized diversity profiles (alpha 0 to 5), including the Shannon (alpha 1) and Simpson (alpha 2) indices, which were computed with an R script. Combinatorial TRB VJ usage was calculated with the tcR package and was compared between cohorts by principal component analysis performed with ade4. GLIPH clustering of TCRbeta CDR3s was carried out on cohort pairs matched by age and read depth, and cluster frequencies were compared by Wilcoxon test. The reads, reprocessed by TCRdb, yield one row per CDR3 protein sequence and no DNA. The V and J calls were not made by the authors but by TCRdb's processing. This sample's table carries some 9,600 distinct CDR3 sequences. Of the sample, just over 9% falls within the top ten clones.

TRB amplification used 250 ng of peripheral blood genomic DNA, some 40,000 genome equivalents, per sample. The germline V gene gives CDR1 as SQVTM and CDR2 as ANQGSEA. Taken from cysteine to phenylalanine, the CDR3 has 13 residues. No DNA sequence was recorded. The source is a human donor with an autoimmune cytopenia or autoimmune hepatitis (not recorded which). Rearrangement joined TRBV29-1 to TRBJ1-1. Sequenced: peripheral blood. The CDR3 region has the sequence CSVGRGANTEAFF.